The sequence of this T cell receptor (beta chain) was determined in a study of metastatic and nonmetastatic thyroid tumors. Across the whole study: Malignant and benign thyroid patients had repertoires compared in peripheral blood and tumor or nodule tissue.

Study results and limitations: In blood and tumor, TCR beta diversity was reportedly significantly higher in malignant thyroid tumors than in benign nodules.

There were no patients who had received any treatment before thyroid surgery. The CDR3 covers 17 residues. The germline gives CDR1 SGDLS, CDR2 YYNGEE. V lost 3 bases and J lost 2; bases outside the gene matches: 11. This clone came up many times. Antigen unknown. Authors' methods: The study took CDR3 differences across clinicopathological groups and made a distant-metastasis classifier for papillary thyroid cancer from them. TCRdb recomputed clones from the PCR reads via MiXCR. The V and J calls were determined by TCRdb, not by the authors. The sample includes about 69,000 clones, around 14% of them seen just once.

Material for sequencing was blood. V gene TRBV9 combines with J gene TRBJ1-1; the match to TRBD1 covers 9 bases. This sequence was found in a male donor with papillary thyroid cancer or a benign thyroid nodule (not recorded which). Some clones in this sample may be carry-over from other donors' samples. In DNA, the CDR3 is TGTGCCAGCAGCGGGCGGACAGGGGTGGTTGGAAACACTGAAGCTTTCTTT. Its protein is CASSGRTGVVGNTEAFF.